This T cell receptor beta chain was identified during a study of shared clonotypes between healthy human individuals. This CDR3 is 12 amino acids long. CDR1 is SQVTM, CDR2 ANQGSEA, per germline. Trimming took 3 bases from V and 5 from J, leaving 9 bases between them. Assay used: immunoSEQ multiplex PCR; TCRdb lists only in-frame clones, some missing. The data hold around 1.6 million clones, with around 98% observed a single time. This receptor was taken from a man aged 25 to 40 in good health. The sequenced sample was naive CD4+ T cells sorted from blood. Subset indicated: CD45RA+ positively selected. This chain links TRBV29-1 with TRBJ2-3, with D unclear. CDR3 loop: CSVDLARDTQYF. The CDR3 region has the DNA TGCAGCGTTGATCTGGCGAGAGATACGCAGTATTTT.